This record covers a single T cell receptor (beta chain). Its antigen is still unknown. Time point meaning: pretreatment peripheral blood. From germline, CDR1 is SGDLS and CDR2 YYNGEE. The CDR3 runs to 16 residues. V shed 0 bases and J 7 bases; nucleotides not matched to a gene: 7. The sample is drawn from a study of PD-L1 blockade in urothelial cancer. This table comes from immunoSEQ multiplex PCR, and its TCRdb copy is limited to in-frame clones, with some not included. The sample holds under 50,000 clones, 82% seen once. Notes on the study in general: By 3 weeks, tumor-associated blood clones had expanded more in durable-benefit patients.

The gene calls are TRBV9 and TRBJ2-1, with 10 bases lining up with TRBD2. The sample in question was PBMCs, obtained around atezolizumab (anti-PD-L1) treatment. This clonotype was sampled from a man aged 45-65 years with urothelial cancer. The CDR3, as DNA: TGTGCCAGCAGCGTAGATCTGGCTAGCGGGAGTAATGAGCAGTTCTTC. Translating gives CASSVDLASGSNEQFF.